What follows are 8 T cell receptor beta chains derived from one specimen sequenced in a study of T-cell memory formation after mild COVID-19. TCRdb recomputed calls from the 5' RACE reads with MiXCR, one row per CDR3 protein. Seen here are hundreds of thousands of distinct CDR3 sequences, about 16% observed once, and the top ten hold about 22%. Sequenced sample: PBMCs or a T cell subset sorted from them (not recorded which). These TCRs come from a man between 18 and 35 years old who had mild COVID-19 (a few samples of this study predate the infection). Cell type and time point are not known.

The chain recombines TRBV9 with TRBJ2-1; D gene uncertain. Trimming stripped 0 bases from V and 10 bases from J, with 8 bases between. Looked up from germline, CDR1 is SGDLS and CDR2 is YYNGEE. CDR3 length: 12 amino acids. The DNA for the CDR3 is TGTGCCAGCAGCGTAGCTTCCCAGGAGCAGTTCTTC. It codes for CASSVASQEQFF.

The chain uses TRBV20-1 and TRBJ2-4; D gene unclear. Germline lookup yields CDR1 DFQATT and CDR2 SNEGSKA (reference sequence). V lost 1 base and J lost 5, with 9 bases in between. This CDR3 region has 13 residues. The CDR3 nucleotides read TGCAGTGCTAGAGGACCTCTCGAAAACATTCAGTACTTC. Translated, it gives CSARGPLENIQYF.

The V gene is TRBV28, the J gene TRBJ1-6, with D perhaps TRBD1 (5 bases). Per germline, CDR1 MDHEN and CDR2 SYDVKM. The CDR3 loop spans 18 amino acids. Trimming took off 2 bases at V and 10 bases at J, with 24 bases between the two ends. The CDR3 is CASSLDGPGTSGGSPLHF. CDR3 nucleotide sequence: TGTGCCAGCAGTTTAGATGGTCCGGGGACCTCCGGTGGCTCACCCCTCCACTTT.

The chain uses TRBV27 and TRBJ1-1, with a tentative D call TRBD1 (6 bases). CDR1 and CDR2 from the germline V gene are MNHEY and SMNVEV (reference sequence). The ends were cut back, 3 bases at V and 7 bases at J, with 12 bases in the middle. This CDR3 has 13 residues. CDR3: CASSLGGAVEAFF. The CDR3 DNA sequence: TGTGCCAGCAGTTTGGGGGGGGCGGTTGAAGCTTTCTTT.

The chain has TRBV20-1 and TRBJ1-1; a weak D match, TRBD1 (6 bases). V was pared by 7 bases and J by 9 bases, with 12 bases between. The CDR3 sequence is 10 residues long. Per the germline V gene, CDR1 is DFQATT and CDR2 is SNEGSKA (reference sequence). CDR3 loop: CSVGGEKAFF. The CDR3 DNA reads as TGCAGTGTAGGGGGAGAAAAAGCTTTCTTT.

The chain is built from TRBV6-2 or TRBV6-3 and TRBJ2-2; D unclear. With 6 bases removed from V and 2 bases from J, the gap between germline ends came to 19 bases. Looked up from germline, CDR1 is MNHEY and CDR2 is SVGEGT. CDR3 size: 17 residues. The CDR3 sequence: CASSELRRDGNTGELFF. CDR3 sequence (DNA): TGTGCCAGCAGCGAACTTCGCCGAGACGGAAACACCGGGGAGCTGTTTTTT.

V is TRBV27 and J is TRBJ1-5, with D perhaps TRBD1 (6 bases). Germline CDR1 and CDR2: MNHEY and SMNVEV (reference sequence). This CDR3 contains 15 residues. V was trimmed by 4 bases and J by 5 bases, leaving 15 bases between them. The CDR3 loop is CASSSLQGRDQPQHF. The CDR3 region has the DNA TGTGCCAGCAGTTCCCTACAGGGAAGGGATCAGCCCCAGCATTTT.

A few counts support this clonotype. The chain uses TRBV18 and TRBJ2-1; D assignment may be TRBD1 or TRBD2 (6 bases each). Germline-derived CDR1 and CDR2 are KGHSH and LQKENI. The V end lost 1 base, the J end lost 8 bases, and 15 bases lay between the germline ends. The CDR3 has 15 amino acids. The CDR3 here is CASSPQQGPGDEQFF. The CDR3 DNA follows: TGTGCCAGCTCACCACAGCAGGGGCCGGGGGATGAGCAGTTCTTC.